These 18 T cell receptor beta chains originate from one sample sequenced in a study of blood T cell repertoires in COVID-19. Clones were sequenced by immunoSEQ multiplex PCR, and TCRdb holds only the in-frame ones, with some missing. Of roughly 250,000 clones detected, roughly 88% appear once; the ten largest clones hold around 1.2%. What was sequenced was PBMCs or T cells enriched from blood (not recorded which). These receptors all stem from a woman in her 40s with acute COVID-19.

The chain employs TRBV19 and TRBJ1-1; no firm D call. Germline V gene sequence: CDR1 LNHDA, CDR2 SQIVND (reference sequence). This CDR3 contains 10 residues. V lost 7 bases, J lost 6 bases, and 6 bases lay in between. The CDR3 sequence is CASMAAEAFF. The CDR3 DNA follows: TGTGCCAGTATGGCGGCTGAAGCTTTCTTT.

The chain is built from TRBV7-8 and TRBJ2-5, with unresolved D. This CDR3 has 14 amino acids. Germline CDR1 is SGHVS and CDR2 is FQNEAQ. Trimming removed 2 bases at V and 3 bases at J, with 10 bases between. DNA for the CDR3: TGTGCCAGCAGCTTATGGTCTAGAAAAGAGACCCAGTACTTC. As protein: CASSLWSRKETQYF.

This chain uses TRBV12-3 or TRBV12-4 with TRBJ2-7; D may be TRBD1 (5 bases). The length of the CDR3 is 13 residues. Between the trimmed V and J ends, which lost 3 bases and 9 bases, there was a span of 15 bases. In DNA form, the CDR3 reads TGTGCCAGCAGTTTGCAGGGTGGGCTCGGGCAGTACTTC. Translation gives CASSLQGGLGQYF.

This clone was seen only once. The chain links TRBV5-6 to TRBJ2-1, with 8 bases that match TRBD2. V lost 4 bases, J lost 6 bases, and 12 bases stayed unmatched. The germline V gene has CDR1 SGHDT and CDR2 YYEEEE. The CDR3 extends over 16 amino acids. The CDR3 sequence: CASSPPGGLVGNEQFF. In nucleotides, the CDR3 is TGTGCCAGCAGCCCACCCGGGGGACTAGTGGGCAATGAGCAGTTCTTC.

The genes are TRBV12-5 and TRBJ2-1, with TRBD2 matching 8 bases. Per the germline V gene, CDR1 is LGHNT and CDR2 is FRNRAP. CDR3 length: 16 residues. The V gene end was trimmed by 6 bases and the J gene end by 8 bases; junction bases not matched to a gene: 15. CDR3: CASGLRTGGPGHEQFF. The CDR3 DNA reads TGTGCTAGTGGCCTCCGAACGGGAGGGCCGGGCCATGAGCAGTTCTTC.

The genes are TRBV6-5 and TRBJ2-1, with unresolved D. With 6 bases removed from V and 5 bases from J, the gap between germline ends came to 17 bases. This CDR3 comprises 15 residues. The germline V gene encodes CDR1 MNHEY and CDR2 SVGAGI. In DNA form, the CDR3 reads TGTGCCAGCAGACCCCGCGGCGGAGCAGACAATGAGCAGTTCTTC. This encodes CASRPRGGADNEQFF.

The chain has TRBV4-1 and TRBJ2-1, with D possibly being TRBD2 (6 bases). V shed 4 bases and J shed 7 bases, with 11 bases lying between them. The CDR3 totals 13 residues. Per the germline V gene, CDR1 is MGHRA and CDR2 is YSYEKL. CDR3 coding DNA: TGCGCCAGCAGCCTACTAGCTGGAAATGAGCAGTTCTTC. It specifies CASSLLAGNEQFF.

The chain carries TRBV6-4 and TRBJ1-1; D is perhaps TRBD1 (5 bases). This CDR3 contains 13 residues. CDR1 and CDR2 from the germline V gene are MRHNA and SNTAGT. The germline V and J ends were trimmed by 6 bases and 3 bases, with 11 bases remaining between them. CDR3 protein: CASSRVADTEAFF. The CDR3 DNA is TGTGCCAGCAGCAGGGTAGCGGACACTGAAGCTTTCTTT.

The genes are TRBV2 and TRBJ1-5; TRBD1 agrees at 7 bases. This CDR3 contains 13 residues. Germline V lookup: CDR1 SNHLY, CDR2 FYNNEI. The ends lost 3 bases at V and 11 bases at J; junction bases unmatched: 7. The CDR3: CASSEAFQGAQHF. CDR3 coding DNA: TGTGCCAGCAGTGAGGCTTTTCAGGGGGCCCAGCATTTT.

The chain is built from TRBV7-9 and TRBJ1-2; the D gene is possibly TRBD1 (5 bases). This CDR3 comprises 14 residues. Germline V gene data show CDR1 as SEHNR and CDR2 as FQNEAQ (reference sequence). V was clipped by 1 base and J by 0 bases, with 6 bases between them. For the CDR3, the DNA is TGTGCCAGCAGCTTAGGGACAACTAACTATGGCTACACCTTC. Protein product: CASSLGTTNYGYTF.

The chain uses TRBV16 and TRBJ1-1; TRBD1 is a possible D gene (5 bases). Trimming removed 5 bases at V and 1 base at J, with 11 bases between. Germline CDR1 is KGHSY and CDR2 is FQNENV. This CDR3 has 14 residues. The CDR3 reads CASSYFQGNTEAFF. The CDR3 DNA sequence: TGTGCCAGCAGCTATTTTCAGGGGAACACTGAAGCTTTCTTT. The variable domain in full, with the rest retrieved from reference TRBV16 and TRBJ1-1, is GEEVAQTPKHLVRGEGQKAKLYCAPIKGHSYVFWYQQVLKNEFKFLISFQNENVFDETGMPKERFSAKCLPNSPCSLEIQATKLEDSAVYFCASSYFQGNTEAFFGQGTRLTVV.

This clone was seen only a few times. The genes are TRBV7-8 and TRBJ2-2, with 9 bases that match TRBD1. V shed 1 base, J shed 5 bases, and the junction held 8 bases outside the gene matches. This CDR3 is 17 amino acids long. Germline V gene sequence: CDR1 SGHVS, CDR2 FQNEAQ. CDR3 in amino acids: CASSLGHRGPGTGELFF. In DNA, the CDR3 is TGTGCCAGCAGCTTAGGCCACAGGGGGCCGGGGACCGGGGAGCTGTTTTTT.

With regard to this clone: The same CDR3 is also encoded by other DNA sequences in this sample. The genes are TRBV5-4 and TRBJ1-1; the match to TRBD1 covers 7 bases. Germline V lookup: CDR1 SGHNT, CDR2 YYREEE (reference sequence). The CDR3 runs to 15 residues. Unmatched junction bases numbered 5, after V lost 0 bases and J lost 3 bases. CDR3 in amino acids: CASSLGGGGYTEAFF. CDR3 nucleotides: TGTGCCAGCAGCTTGGGCGGAGGGGGCTACACTGAAGCTTTCTTT. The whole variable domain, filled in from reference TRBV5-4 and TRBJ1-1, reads ETGVTQSPTHLIKTRGQQVTLRCSSQSGHNTVSWYQQALGQGPQFIFQYYREEENGRGNFPPRFSGLQFPNYSSELNVNALELDDSALYLCASSLGGGGYTEAFFGQGTRLTVV.

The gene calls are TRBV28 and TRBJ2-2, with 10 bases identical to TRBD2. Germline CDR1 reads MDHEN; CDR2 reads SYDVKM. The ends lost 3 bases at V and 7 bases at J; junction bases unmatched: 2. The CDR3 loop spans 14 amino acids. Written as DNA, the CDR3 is TGTGCCAGCAGTTTGCTAGCGGGAGTCGGGGAGCTGTTTTTT. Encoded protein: CASSLLAGVGELFF.

The CDR3 here is CASSIRPNTDQTSNQPQHF. CDR3 DNA sequence: TGTGCCAGCAGCATTCGTCCAAACACAGACCAAACGAGCAATCAGCCCCAGCATTTT. The chain employs TRBV5-8 and TRBJ1-5; D unclear. CDR1 is SGHTS and CDR2 is YDEGEE in the germline V gene. V gave up 4 bases and J gave up 1 base, with 24 bases separating them. The CDR3 consists of 19 residues.

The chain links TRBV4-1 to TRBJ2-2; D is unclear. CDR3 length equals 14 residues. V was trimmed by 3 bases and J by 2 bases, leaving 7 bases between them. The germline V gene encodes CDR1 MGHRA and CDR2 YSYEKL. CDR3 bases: TGCGCCAGCAGCCAGCCCACAAACACCGGGGAGCTGTTTTTT. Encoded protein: CASSQPTNTGELFF.

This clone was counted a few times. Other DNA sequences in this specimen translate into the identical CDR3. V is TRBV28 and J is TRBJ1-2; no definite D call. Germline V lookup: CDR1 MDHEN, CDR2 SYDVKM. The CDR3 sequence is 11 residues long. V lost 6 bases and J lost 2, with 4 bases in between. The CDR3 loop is CASSSNYGYTF. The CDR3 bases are TGTGCCAGCAGCTCGAACTATGGCTACACCTTC.

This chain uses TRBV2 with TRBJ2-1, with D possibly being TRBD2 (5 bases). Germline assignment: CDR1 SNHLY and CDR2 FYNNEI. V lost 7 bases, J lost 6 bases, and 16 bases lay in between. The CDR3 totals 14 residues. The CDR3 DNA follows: TGTGCCAGCATTCCGACCAGCGGTTCCAATGAGCAGTTCTTC. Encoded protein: CASIPTSGSNEQFF.